This T cell receptor (beta chain) originates from a study of cytomegalovirus exposure and HLA in healthy donors. Study outcomes and limitations: In presence/absence analyses, roughly uniform sequencing depth across donors was assumed. TCR beta sequences reportedly predicted most subjects' HLA-A and HLA-B alleles accurately. In an earlier analysis, about 87% or about 30%: the productive usage of most TCR beta V segments.

The CDR3 has 15 residues. Germline CDR1 is LNHDA and CDR2 is SQIVND (reference sequence). Deletions cut 1 base from V and 2 bases from J, with 9 bases between. The PCR used 60 Vbeta and 13 Jbeta primers. Profiling relied on immunoSEQ multiplex PCR, and the TCRdb table lists in-frame clones only, not all of them. This table holds about 130,000 clones, 80% to 90% found once. Notes on this clone: Its antigen is still unknown.

The TCR was taken from a woman aged 18-29 years in good health and CMV-seropositive. The V and J genes are TRBV19 and TRBJ2-1; D is undetermined. Sequencing input: PBMCs. DNA for the CDR3: TGTGCCAGTAGTATAGGCCAGGTGCCCTACAATGAGCAGTTCTTC. Amino acids: CASSIGQVPYNEQFF.